This TCR beta chain was profiled in a study of T cell repertoires in cytomegalovirus infection. As for the study in general: CMV epitopes used comprised recently identified HLA-C-restricted ones and well-studied HLA-B-restricted ones. TCR beta signatures that were public indicated CMV infection and matching HLA type. Study-wide results and caveats: The ex vivo response was dominated by HLA-C-restricted CMV-specific TCR beta clonotypes.

The V and J ends lost 0 bases and 6 bases respectively, with 11 bases between them. The CDR3 spans 14 residues. In germline, CDR1 is SGHAT, CDR2 FQNNGV. This clonotype came up a few times. As yet, its antigen is unknown. MiXCR, run by TCRdb on the reads, gives a single entry per CDR3 protein. The sample shows more than 250,000 distinct CDR3 sequences, approximately 25% of them seen only once. The source of this sequence is a human donor in good health (CMV status not recorded). Some clones in this sample may be carry-over from other donors' samples. The chain uses TRBV11-2 and TRBJ1-1; no reliable D call. The sample consisted of cultured PBMCs, taken from culture after CMV antigen stimulation. The CDR3 bases are TGTGCCAGCAGCTTAGATCACACCGCTTCTGAAGCTTTCTTT. Protein: CASSLDHTASEAFF.